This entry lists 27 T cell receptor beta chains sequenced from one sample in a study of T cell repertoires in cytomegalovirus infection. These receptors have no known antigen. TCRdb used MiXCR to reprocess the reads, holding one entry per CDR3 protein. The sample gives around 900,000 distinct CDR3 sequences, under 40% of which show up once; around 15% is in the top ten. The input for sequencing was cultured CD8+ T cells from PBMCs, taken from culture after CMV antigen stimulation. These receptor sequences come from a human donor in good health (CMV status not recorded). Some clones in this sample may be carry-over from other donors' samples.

This CDR3 is CASSQTDYEQYV. CDR3 sequence (DNA): TGTGCCAGCAGTCAGACAGATTACGAGCAGTACGTC. This chain connects TRBV6-2 or TRBV6-3 to TRBJ2-7, with D possibly TRBD1 on 5 matching bases. Germline lookup yields CDR1 MNHEY and CDR2 SVGEGT. V was trimmed by 5 bases and J by 4 bases, leaving 9 bases between them. This CDR3 comprises 12 residues.

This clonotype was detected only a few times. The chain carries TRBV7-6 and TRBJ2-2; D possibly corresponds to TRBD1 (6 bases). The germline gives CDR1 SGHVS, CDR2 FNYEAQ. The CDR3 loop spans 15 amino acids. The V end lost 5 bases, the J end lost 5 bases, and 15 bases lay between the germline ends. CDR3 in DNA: TGTGCCAGCAGCCTTATCAGGGGAATGACCGGGGAGCTGTTTTTT. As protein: CASSLIRGMTGELFF. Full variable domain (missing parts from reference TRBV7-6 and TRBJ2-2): GAGVSQSPRYKVTKRGQDVALRCDPISGHVSLYWYRQALGQGPEFLTYFNYEAQQDKSGLPNDRFSAERPEGSISTLTIQRTEQRDSAMYRCASSLIRGMTGELFFGEGSRLTVL.

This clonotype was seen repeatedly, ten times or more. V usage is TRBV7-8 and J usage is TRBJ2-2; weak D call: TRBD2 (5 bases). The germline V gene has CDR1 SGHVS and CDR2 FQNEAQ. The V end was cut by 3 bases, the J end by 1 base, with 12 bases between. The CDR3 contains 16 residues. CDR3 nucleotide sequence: TGTGCCAGCAGCTTCTGGCCCGGGGAGAACACCGGGGAGCTGTTTTTT. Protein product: CASSFWPGENTGELFF. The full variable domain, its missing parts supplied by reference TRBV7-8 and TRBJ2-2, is GAGVSQSPRYKVAKRGQDVALRCDPISGHVSLFWYQQALGQGPEFLTYFQNEAQLDKSGLPSDRFFAERPEGSVSTLKIQRTQQEDSAVYLCASSFWPGENTGELFFGEGSRLTVL.

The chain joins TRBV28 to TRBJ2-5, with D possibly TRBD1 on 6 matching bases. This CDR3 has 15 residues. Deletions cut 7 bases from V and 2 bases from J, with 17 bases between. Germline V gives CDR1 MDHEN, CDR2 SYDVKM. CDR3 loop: CASTNPRQEQETQYF. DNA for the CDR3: TGTGCCAGCACCAACCCTCGACAGGAGCAAGAGACCCAGTACTTC.

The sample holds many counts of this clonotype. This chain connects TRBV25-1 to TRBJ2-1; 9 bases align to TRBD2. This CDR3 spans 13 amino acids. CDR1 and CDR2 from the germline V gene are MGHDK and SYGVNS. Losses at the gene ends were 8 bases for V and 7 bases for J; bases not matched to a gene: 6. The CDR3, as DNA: TGTGCCAGCGCGGGAGGGCTGAGGAATGAGCAGTTCTTC. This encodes CASAGGLRNEQFF.

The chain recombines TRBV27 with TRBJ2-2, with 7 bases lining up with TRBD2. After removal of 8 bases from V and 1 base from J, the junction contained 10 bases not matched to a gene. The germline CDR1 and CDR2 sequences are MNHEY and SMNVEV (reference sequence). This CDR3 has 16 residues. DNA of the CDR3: TGTGCCAGCTCGCTAGACGGGGGGAGGAACACCGGGGAGCTGTTTTTT. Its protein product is CASSLDGGRNTGELFF.

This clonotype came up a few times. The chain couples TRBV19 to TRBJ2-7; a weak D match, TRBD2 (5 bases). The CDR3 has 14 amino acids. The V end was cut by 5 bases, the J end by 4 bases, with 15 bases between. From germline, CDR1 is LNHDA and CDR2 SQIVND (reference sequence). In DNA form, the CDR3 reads TGTGCCAGTAGTGTAGGAGGCGCGGGTTACGAGCAGTACGTC. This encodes CASSVGGAGYEQYV.

CDR3 in amino acids: CASSLVGTIYKETQYF. CDR3 sequence (DNA): TGTGCCAGCAGCTTGGTAGGGACTATCTATAAAGAGACCCAGTACTTC. V and J are TRBV5-5 and TRBJ2-5; 7 bases agree with TRBD2. The CDR3 consists of 16 residues. V shed 0 bases, J shed 3 bases, and the junction held 8 bases outside the gene matches. Germline V gene sequence: CDR1 SGHKS, CDR2 YYEKEE (reference sequence).

The CDR3 DNA reads as TGTGCCAGCAGTTTTTCAGGGATCCGGGGCTACACCTTC. It is translated as CASSFSGIRGYTF. This chain links TRBV27 with TRBJ1-2; D possibly corresponds to TRBD1 (5 bases). The V and J ends lost 3 bases and 8 bases respectively, with 13 bases between them. This CDR3 has 13 amino acids. Germline CDR1 MNHEY, CDR2 SMNVEV (reference sequence).

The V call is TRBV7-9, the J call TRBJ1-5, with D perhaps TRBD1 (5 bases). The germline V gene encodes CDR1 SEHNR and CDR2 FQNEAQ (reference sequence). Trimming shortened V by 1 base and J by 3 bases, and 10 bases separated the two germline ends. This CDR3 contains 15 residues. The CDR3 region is CASSLEGQANQPQHF. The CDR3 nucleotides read TGTGCCAGCAGCTTAGAGGGGCAGGCCAATCAGCCCCAGCATTTT.

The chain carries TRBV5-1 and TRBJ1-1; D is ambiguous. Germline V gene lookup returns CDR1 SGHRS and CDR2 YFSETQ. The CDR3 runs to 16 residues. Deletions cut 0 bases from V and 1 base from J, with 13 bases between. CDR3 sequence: CASSLVPQTGNTEAFF. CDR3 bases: TGCGCCAGCAGCTTGGTTCCCCAAACTGGGAACACTGAAGCTTTCTTT.

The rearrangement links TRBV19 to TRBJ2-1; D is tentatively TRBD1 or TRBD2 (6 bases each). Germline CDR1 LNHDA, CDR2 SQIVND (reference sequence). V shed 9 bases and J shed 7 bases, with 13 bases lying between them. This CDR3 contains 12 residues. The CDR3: CASEGGWNEQFF. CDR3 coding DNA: TGTGCCAGCGAGGGGGGATGGAATGAGCAGTTCTTC.

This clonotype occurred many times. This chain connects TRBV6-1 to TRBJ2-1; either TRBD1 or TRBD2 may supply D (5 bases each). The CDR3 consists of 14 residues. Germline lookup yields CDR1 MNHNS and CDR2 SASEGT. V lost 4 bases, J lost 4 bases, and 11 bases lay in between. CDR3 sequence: CASSGGPAYNEQFF. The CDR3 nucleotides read TGTGCCAGCAGTGGGGGACCCGCATACAATGAGCAGTTCTTC.

The CDR3 DNA follows: TGTGCCATCAGTGAGTCGACAGGACTGAACACTGAAGCTTTCTTT. This translates into CAISESTGLNTEAFF. The rearrangement joins TRBV10-3 to TRBJ1-1, with D possibly TRBD1 on 6 matching bases. Per germline, CDR1 ENHRY and CDR2 SYGVKD. The CDR3 is 15 amino acids. V lost 0 bases, J lost 0 bases, and 8 bases lay in between.

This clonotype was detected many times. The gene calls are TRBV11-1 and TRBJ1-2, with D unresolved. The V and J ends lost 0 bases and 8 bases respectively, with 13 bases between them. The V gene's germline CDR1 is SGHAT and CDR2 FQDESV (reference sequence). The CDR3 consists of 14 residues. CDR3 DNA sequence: TGTGCCAGCAGCTTAGCCCTGAGAGACGAGGGCTACACCTTC. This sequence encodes CASSLALRDEGYTF.

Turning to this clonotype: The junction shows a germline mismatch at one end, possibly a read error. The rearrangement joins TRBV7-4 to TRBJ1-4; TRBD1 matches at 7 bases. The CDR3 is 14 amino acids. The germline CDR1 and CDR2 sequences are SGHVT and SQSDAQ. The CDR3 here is CVSSPGQKNEKLFF. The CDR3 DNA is TGTGTCAGCAGCCCGGGACAGAAAAATGAAAAACTGTTTTTT.

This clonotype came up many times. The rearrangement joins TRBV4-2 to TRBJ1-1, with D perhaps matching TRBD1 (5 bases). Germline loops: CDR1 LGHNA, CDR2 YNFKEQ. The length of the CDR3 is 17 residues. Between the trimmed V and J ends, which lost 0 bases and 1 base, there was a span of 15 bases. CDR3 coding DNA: TGTGCCAGCAGCCAAGATAGCGGGGCCAGCTCGAACACTGAAGCTTTCTTT. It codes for CASSQDSGASSNTEAFF.

The CDR3 DNA reads as TGTGCCAGCACCTGGGGCAGCACAGATACGCAGTATTTT. It is translated as CASTWGSTDTQYF. The chain links TRBV6-6 to TRBJ2-3; D is perhaps TRBD1 (5 bases). Per the germline V gene, CDR1 is MNHNY and CDR2 is SVGAGI (reference sequence). V lost 7 bases and J 0 bases, leaving 8 bases between the germline ends. This CDR3 comprises 13 residues.

This CDR3 reads CASSWGGGPIEEQYF. As DNA, the CDR3 is TGTGCCAGCAGCTGGGGGGGCGGGCCTATTGAAGAGCAGTACTTC. V usage is TRBV7-6 and J usage is TRBJ2-7; weak D call: TRBD2 (7 bases). There are 15 residues in the CDR3. Between the trimmed V and J ends, which lost 4 bases and 7 bases, there was a span of 20 bases. Germline assignment: CDR1 SGHVS and CDR2 FNYEAQ.

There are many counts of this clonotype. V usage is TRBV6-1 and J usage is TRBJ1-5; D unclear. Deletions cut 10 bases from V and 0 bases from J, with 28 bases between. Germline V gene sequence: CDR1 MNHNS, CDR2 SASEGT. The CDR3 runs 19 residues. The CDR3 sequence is CATLDPPGPNPYSNQPQHF. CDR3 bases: TGTGCCACCCTCGATCCGCCTGGACCGAACCCTTATAGCAATCAGCCCCAGCATTTT.

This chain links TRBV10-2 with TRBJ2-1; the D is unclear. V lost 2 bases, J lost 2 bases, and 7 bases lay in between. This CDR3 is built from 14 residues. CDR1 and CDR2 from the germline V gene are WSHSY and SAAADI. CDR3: CASSEGPTYNEQFF. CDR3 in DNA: TGCGCCAGCAGTGAGGGGCCGACCTACAATGAGCAGTTCTTC.

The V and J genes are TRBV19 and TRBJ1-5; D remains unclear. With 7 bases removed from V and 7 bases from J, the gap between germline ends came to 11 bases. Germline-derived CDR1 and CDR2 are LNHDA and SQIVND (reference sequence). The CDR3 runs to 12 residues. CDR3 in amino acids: CASIGMHQPQHF. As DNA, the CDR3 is TGTGCCAGTATCGGCATGCACCAGCCCCAGCATTTT. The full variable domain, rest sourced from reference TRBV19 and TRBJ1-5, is DGGITQSPKYLFRKEGQNVTLSCEQNLNHDAMYWYRQDPGQGLRLIYYSQIVNDFQKGDIAEGYSVSREKKESFPLTVTSAQKNPTAFYLCASIGMHQPQHFGDGTRLSIL.

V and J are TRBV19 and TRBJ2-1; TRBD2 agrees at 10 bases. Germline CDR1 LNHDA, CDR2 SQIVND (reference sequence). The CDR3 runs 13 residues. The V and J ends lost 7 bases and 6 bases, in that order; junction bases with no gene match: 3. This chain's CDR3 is CASTLAGLNEQFF. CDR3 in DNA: TGTGCCAGTACACTAGCGGGACTCAATGAGCAGTTCTTC.

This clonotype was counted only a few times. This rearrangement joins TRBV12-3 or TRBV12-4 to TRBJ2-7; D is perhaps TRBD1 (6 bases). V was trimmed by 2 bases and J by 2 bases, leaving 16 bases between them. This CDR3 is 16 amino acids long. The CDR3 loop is CASSLFGLQGTYEQYF. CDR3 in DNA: TGTGCCAGCAGTTTATTCGGTCTCCAGGGGACCTACGAGCAGTACTTC.

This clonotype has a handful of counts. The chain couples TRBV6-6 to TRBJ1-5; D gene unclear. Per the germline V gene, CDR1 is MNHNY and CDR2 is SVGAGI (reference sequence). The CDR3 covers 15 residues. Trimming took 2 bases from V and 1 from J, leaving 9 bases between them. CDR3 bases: TGTGCCAGCAGTTACGTGGGTAGAAGCAATCAGCCCCAGCATTTT. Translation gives CASSYVGRSNQPQHF.

CDR3 DNA: TGTGCCAGCAGTATTACAAGTTATAGCAATCAGCCCCAGCATTTT. Amino acid sequence: CASSITSYSNQPQHF. V gene TRBV27 combines with J gene TRBJ1-5; D not certain. Germline CDR1 and CDR2: MNHEY and SMNVEV (reference sequence). V was clipped by 5 bases and J by 0 bases, with 11 bases between them. The CDR3 length is 15 residues.

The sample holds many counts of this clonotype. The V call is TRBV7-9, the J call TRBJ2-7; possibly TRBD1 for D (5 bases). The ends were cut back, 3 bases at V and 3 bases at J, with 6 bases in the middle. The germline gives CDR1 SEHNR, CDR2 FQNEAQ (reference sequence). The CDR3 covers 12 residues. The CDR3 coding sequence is TGTGCCAGCAGCTTGGACATCTACGAGCAGTACTTC. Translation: CASSLDIYEQYF.